These 14 T cell receptor beta chains were sequenced from one sample in a study of follicular helper T cells after annual influenza vaccination. Clones were sequenced by immunoSEQ multiplex PCR, and TCRdb holds only the in-frame ones, with some missing. Of a few thousand clones detected, more than 75% appear once; the ten largest clones hold around 2.6%. The time point was: 2014-2015 season, pre-vaccination. Sequenced material: CXCR5+ CD38+ circulating T follicular helper cells from blood, taken on the day of influenza vaccination. This sample's subset: circulating Tfh, non-naive CD4+CXCR5+PD-1+ (ICOS+CD38+ or ICOS-CD38-). Receptors were obtained from an adult who received the influenza vaccine.

The chain has TRBV9 and TRBJ2-1, with a possible D match to TRBD1 (7 bases). Germline CDR1 reads SGDLS; CDR2 reads YYNGEE. Trimming removed 1 base at V and 6 bases at J, with 14 bases between. The CDR3 spans 15 residues. CDR3 protein: CASSVQGGRGNEQFF. DNA of the CDR3: TGTGCCAGCAGCGTACAGGGGGGACGGGGCAATGAGCAGTTCTTC.

The V gene is TRBV7-8, the J gene TRBJ2-1; D call uncertain. V was trimmed by 5 bases and J by 7 bases, leaving 9 bases between them. The CDR3 sequence is 12 residues long. Germline CDR1 is SGHVS and CDR2 is FQNEAQ. The CDR3 nucleotides read TGTGCCAGCAGCCACAGCCGGAATGAGCAGTTCTTC. This translates into CASSHSRNEQFF.

A note on this clone: At one boundary the junction diverges from the germline segment, which might be a read error. This rearrangement joins TRBV9 to TRBJ2-7, with a possible D match to TRBD2 (5 bases). The CDR3 runs 15 residues. CDR1 is SGDLS, CDR2 YYNGEE, per germline. This CDR3 reads CASSVEARPGYEQCF. DNA of the CDR3: TGTGCCAGCAGCGTAGAGGCGCGTCCGGGGTACGAGCAGTGCTTC.

V is TRBV30 and J is TRBJ1-2, with 8 nucleotides matching TRBD1. Germline CDR1 reads GTSNPN; CDR2 reads SVGIG (reference sequence). The CDR3 has 15 residues. After removal of 5 bases from V and 3 bases from J, the junction contained 11 bases not matched to a gene. The CDR3 region is CAWGGQGAVDYGYTF. The CDR3 region has the DNA TGTGCCTGGGGGGGGCAGGGGGCGGTAGACTATGGCTACACCTTC.

The genes are TRBV12-5 and TRBJ2-3; D is perhaps TRBD2 (6 bases). Deletions cut 6 bases from V and 3 bases from J, with 10 bases between. Germline values: CDR1 LGHNT, CDR2 FRNRAP. The CDR3 covers 13 residues. CDR3 residues: CASGTRGTDTQYF. The CDR3 nucleotides read TGTGCTAGTGGCACCCGGGGGACAGATACGCAGTATTTT.

The V gene is TRBV9, the J gene TRBJ2-2; D might be TRBD1 (6 bases). Germline-derived CDR1 and CDR2 are SGDLS and YYNGEE. Trimming removed 4 bases at V and 1 base at J, with 14 bases between. This CDR3 comprises 16 residues. In nucleotides, the CDR3 is TGTGCCAGCAGCTCTACGACAGGAGAGAACACCGGGGAGCTGTTTTTT. This gives the protein CASSSTTGENTGELFF.

This chain uses TRBV5-1 with TRBJ2-1, with 8 bases lining up with TRBD2. J lost 6 bases, V lost 4 bases, and 6 bases had no gene match. Germline V gene data show CDR1 as SGHRS and CDR2 as YFSETQ. The CDR3 runs 14 residues. CDR3 bases: TGCGCCAGCAGCGGCGGGGGGTTCCGCAATGAGCAGTTCTTC. It translates to CASSGGGFRNEQFF. Full variable domain (missing parts from reference TRBV5-1 and TRBJ2-1): KAGVTQTPRYLIKTRGQQVTLSCSPISGHRSVSWYQQTPGQGLQFLFEYFSETQRNKGNFPGRFSGRQFSNSRSEMNVSTLELGDSALYLCASSGGGFRNEQFFGPGTRLTVL.

This clone is a singleton in its sample. The chain combines TRBV4-2 with TRBJ2-3; a weak D match, TRBD2 (6 bases). The V gene lost 0 bases and the J gene lost 5 bases, with 12 bases spanning the gap. In germline, CDR1 is LGHNA, CDR2 YNFKEQ. CDR3 length equals 15 residues. The CDR3 here is CASSQEGSGQDTQYF. The CDR3 DNA follows: TGTGCCAGCAGCCAAGAAGGTAGCGGACAAGATACGCAGTATTTT.

The V call is TRBV19, the J call TRBJ2-1; a weak D match, TRBD2 (5 bases). The CDR3 covers 17 residues. CDR1 is LNHDA, CDR2 SQIVND, per germline (reference sequence). Trimming cost V 1 base and J 4 bases, with 17 bases left between them. CDR3 bases: TGTGCCAGTAGTATAGTAGGGCGGGCGGGTCGGTACAATGAGCAGTTCTTC. The encoded protein is CASSIVGRAGRYNEQFF. The whole variable domain, remainder taken from reference TRBV19 and TRBJ2-1, is DGGITQSPKYLFRKEGQNVTLSCEQNLNHDAMYWYRQDPGQGLRLIYYSQIVNDFQKGDIAEGYSVSREKKESFPLTVTSAQKNPTAFYLCASSIVGRAGRYNEQFFGPGTRLTVL.

The chain combines TRBV5-1 with TRBJ2-5; TRBD1 is a possible D gene (6 bases). Trimming took off 5 bases at V and 1 base at J, with 9 bases between the two ends. The germline V gene encodes CDR1 SGHRS and CDR2 YFSETQ. CDR3 length equals 13 residues. In DNA form, the CDR3 reads TGCGCCAGCAGAGTGGACAGCCAAGAGACCCAGTACTTC. Amino acid sequence: CASRVDSQETQYF.

J is TRBJ2-1 and V is TRBV11-2, with TRBD2 identical over 13 bases. Germline CDR1 SGHAT, CDR2 FQNNGV. This CDR3 spans 18 amino acids. The trim removed 5 bases at V and 6 bases at J, leaving 13 bases unmatched. The CDR3 protein is CASSPPRLAGGRGNEQFF. DNA for the CDR3: TGTGCCAGCAGCCCCCCTCGACTAGCGGGAGGCCGGGGCAATGAGCAGTTCTTC.

This chain uses TRBV18 with TRBJ1-4; the match to TRBD1 covers 8 bases. J lost 5 bases, V lost 5 bases, and 13 bases had no gene match. Germline CDR1 is KGHSH and CDR2 is LQKENI. The CDR3 loop spans 17 amino acids. CDR3 in amino acids: CASSGPRRDRKNEKLFF. DNA of the CDR3: TGTGCCAGCTCAGGACCCCGAAGGGACAGGAAAAATGAAAAACTGTTTTTT.

V and J are TRBV18 and TRBJ1-1; 9 bases match TRBD1. Trimming took 5 bases from V and 1 from J; bases not matched to a gene: 11. Germline assignment: CDR1 KGHSH and CDR2 LQKENI. The CDR3 totals 17 residues. As DNA, the CDR3 is TGTGCCAGCTCATCCAGTACAGGGGGCCGAGGGAACACTGAAGCTTTCTTT. Encoded protein: CASSSSTGGRGNTEAFF.

The chain employs TRBV11-1 and TRBJ2-5, with D possibly matching TRBD1 (5 bases). The CDR3 contains 15 residues. V gave up 5 bases and J gave up 5 bases, with 18 bases separating them. The germline CDR1 and CDR2 sequences are SGHAT and FQDESV (reference sequence). The CDR3 region is CASSRQGPGGETQYF. CDR3 nucleotides: TGTGCCAGCAGCCGGCAGGGCCCAGGTGGGGAGACCCAGTACTTC. The full variable domain, with the rest looked up from reference TRBV11-1 and TRBJ2-5, is EAEVAQSPRYKITEKSQAVAFWCDPISGHATLYWYRQILGQGPELLVQFQDESVVDDSQLPKDRFSAERLKGVDSTLKIQPAELGDSAMYLCASSRQGPGGETQYFGPGTRLLVL.